Below are 26 T cell receptor beta chains sequenced from a single sample in a study of blood T cell repertoires in COVID-19. Assay: immunoSEQ multiplex PCR; the TCRdb copy retains only in-frame clones and omits some. The sample gives a few hundred thousand clones, around 86% of which show up once; about 4.2% is in the top ten. Material: PBMCs or T cells enriched from blood (not recorded which). The origin of the receptors is a man aged 30 to 39 who had recovered from COVID-19.

The rearrangement links TRBV4-2 to TRBJ1-4, with a weak D call TRBD1 (5 bases). The V end lost 0 bases, the J end lost 12 bases, and 8 bases lay between the germline ends. The CDR3 has 12 amino acids. Germline lookup yields CDR1 LGHNA and CDR2 YNFKEQ. The CDR3 nucleotides read TGTGCCAGCAGCCAAGATTGGGGGGAACTGTTTTTT. Its translation is CASSQDWGELFF.

V is TRBV14 and J is TRBJ2-1; 8 positions match TRBD1. Germline CDR1 is SGHDN and CDR2 is FVKESK. The V and J ends lost 1 base and 3 bases, in that order; junction bases with no gene match: 5. The CDR3 runs to 16 residues. The DNA of the CDR3 is TGTGCCAGCAGCCAAGCCGGGACAGGAGTCTACAATGAGCAGTTCTTC. Protein product: CASSQAGTGVYNEQFF.

This sequence joins TRBV10-2 and TRBJ1-1; D gene unclear. Germline CDR1 and CDR2: WSHSY and SAAADI. Trimming took 3 bases from V and 3 from J, leaving 11 bases between them. The CDR3 is 14 amino acids. The CDR3 protein is CASSDRLVDTEAFF. CDR3 in DNA: TGCGCCAGCAGTGACCGCCTAGTTGACACTGAAGCTTTCTTT.

The chain is built from TRBV4-2 and TRBJ1-2, with D possibly matching TRBD1 (5 bases). This CDR3 spans 16 amino acids. The V end lost 1 base, the J end lost 4 bases, and 16 bases lay between the germline ends. CDR1 and CDR2 from the germline V gene are LGHNA and YNFKEQ. The CDR3 is CASSQVLTGALYGYTF. The CDR3 region has the DNA TGTGCCAGCAGCCAAGTCCTTACAGGCGCGCTCTATGGCTACACCTTC.

The J gene is TRBJ1-1, the V gene TRBV29-1, with D uncertain. Germline V gene lookup returns CDR1 SQVTM and CDR2 ANQGSEA. The germline V and J ends were trimmed by 4 bases and 8 bases, with 11 bases remaining between them. The CDR3 is 11 residues long. In nucleotides, the CDR3 is TGCAGCGTTGGAATTTTCAGGGAAGCTTTCTTT. Protein: CSVGIFREAFF.

The chain uses TRBV5-8 and TRBJ1-1; 9 nucleotides line up with TRBD1. This CDR3 is 16 amino acids long. V trimming: 0 bases; J trimming: 4 bases; junction bases outside the gene matches: 7. CDR1 is SGHTS, CDR2 YDEGEE, per germline. The DNA for the CDR3 is TGTGCCAGCAGCTTGGGAGTACAGGGGGCGCGCACTGAAGCTTTCTTT. It is translated as CASSLGVQGARTEAFF.

A single count supports this clone. V is TRBV7-2 and J is TRBJ1-5; 7 bases line up with TRBD1. V shed 3 bases, J shed 2 bases, and the junction held 4 bases outside the gene matches. The CDR3 contains 15 residues. Germline CDR1 is SGHTA and CDR2 is FQGNSA. The CDR3 sequence: CASSLTGQGNQPQHF. The CDR3 bases are TGTGCCAGCAGCTTGACAGGACAGGGCAATCAGCCCCAGCATTTT. Combining the CDR3 with reference TRBV7-2 and TRBJ1-5 gives the whole variable domain GAGVSQSPSNKVTEKGKDVELRCDPISGHTALYWYRQSLGQGLEFLIYFQGNSAPDKSGLPSDRFSAERTGGSVSTLTIQRTQQEDSAVYLCASSLTGQGNQPQHFGDGTRLSIL.

This rearrangement joins TRBV10-2 to TRBJ2-1, with a tentative D call TRBD2 (5 bases). Germline CDR1 is WSHSY and CDR2 is SAAADI. The CDR3 is 13 residues long. The V gene lost 7 bases and the J gene lost 0 bases, with 7 bases spanning the gap. Written as DNA, the CDR3 is TGCGCCAGCACCGGGAACTCCTACAATGAGCAGTTCTTC. Its protein is CASTGNSYNEQFF.

The chain couples TRBV28 to TRBJ1-2; tentatively, D is TRBD1 (6 bases). V shed 8 bases and J shed 6 bases, with 19 bases lying between them. Germline V gene sequence: CDR1 MDHEN, CDR2 SYDVKM. This CDR3 region has 14 residues. CDR3 in DNA: TGTGCCAGCTTCCGGGACATCCAAGGGAATGGCTACACCTTC. Amino acid sequence: CASFRDIQGNGYTF.

Only a few counts were recorded for this clone. This chain links TRBV18 with TRBJ2-1; TRBD2 matches at 10 bases. Per germline, CDR1 KGHSH and CDR2 LQKENI. V trimming: 0 bases; J trimming: 4 bases; junction bases outside the gene matches: 3. CDR3 length: 16 residues. CDR3 coding DNA: TGTGCCAGCTCACCACCGCCAGCGGGAGGGTACAATGAGCAGTTCTTC. It is translated as CASSPPPAGGYNEQFF.

This chain joins TRBV10-3 and TRBJ2-7; 8 nucleotides agree with TRBD2. The V segment lost 6 bases and the J segment 2 bases; nucleotides outside the gene matches: 6. The germline V gene has CDR1 ENHRY and CDR2 SYGVKD. The CDR3 runs to 14 residues. CDR3 coding DNA: TGTGCCATCAGCGATAGCGGGAAGACCTACGAGCAGTACTTC. This translates into CAISDSGKTYEQYF.

The chain links TRBV15 to TRBJ2-5, with 7 bases aligning to TRBD1. The CDR3 runs 13 residues. The V gene end was trimmed by 0 bases and the J gene end by 5 bases; junction bases not matched to a gene: 0. Germline V lookup: CDR1 LNHNV, CDR2 YYDKDF (reference sequence). The chain's CDR3 is CATSRETGETQYF. The CDR3 DNA reads as TGTGCCACCAGCAGAGAGACAGGGGAGACCCAGTACTTC. Looking up the rest from reference TRBV15 and TRBJ2-5 gives the full variable domain: DAMVIQNPRYQVTQFGKPVTLSCSQTLNHNVMYWYQQKSSQAPKLLFHYYDKDFNNEADTPDNFQSRRPNTSFCFLDIRSPGLGDTAMYLCATSRETGETQYFGPGTRLLVL.

V and J are TRBV2 and TRBJ1-2; weak D call: TRBD1 (6 bases). Germline CDR1 and CDR2: SNHLY and FYNNEI. The CDR3 runs 14 residues. Trimming stripped 4 bases from V and 4 bases from J, with 13 bases between. This chain's CDR3 is CASSGTDSRYGYTF. The CDR3 DNA follows: TGTGCCAGCAGTGGGACGGACAGCCGCTATGGCTACACCTTC.

The chain carries TRBV5-1 and TRBJ1-1, with 10 bases aligning to TRBD1. With V trimmed by 7 bases and J by 5 bases, 5 bases remained unmatched. This CDR3 has 13 residues. CDR1 is SGHRS and CDR2 is YFSETQ in the germline V gene. The CDR3 region is CASSGQGKTEAFF. For the CDR3, the DNA is TGCGCCAGCTCGGGACAGGGGAAGACTGAAGCTTTCTTT.

The chain joins TRBV7-9 to TRBJ1-4, with 7 bases fitting TRBD1. The V gene end was trimmed by 1 base and the J gene end by 5 bases; junction bases not matched to a gene: 7. Germline-derived CDR1 and CDR2 are SEHNR and FQNEAQ (reference sequence). CDR3 length: 16 amino acids. CDR3 protein: CASSLVGQVSNEKLFF. CDR3 in DNA: TGTGCCAGCAGCTTAGTCGGACAGGTTAGCAATGAAAAACTGTTTTTT.

The chain has TRBV4-1 and TRBJ1-2, with 9 positions matching TRBD1. The CDR3 is 14 amino acids. With 0 bases clipped from V and 13 bases from J, the junction kept 9 bases outside the gene matches. The germline V gene encodes CDR1 MGHRA and CDR2 YSYEKL. The DNA of the CDR3 is TGCGCCAGCAGCCAAGATCGACAGGGGGTACCTCCCACCTTC. The encoded protein is CASSQDRQGVPPTF.

The J gene is TRBJ2-7, the V gene TRBV6-5, with D possibly TRBD2 on 6 matching bases. Germline lookup yields CDR1 MNHEY and CDR2 SVGAGI. V gave up 0 bases and J gave up 0 bases, with 12 bases separating them. This CDR3 has 16 amino acids. The CDR3 region is CASSYSGGASSYEQYF. CDR3 coding DNA: TGTGCCAGCAGTTACTCCGGGGGTGCCAGCTCCTACGAGCAGTACTTC.

The chain couples TRBV18 to TRBJ2-4; D gene unclear. The germline V gene encodes CDR1 KGHSH and CDR2 LQKENI. The CDR3 has 14 residues. The V and J ends lost 3 bases and 2 bases respectively, with 8 bases between them. In nucleotides, the CDR3 is TGTGCCAGCTCACCTATAATTCCCAAAAACATTCAGTACTTC. As protein: CASSPIIPKNIQYF.

The chain is built from TRBV3-1 (or the pseudogene TRBV3-2) and TRBJ2-1, with D tentatively TRBD2 (5 bases). CDR1 and CDR2 (germline): LGHDT, YNNKEL (reference sequence). This CDR3 is built from 16 residues. V was cut by 1 base and J by 1 base, with 11 bases left in between. CDR3 amino acids: CASSQGRWRSYNEQFF. CDR3 bases: TGTGCCAGCAGCCAAGGGCGGTGGAGGTCCTACAATGAGCAGTTCTTC.

The chain carries TRBV5-4 and TRBJ2-2; D gene uncertain. Germline assignment: CDR1 SGHNT and CDR2 YYREEE (reference sequence). The V end was cut by 1 base, the J end by 5 bases, with 3 bases between. The CDR3 spans 12 residues. The CDR3 DNA follows: TGTGCCAGCAGCTTGTATACCGGGGAGCTGTTTTTT. Translating it yields CASSLYTGELFF.

The rearrangement joins TRBV5-1 to TRBJ1-4, with D maybe TRBD1 (6 bases). The CDR3 is 14 residues long. V shed 2 bases and J shed 1 base, with 6 bases lying between them. Germline CDR1 is SGHRS and CDR2 is YFSETQ. CDR3 bases: TGCGCCAGCAGCTTACAGGGAACTAATGAAAAACTGTTTTTT. This gives the protein CASSLQGTNEKLFF. Combining the CDR3 with reference TRBV5-1 and TRBJ1-4 gives the whole variable domain KAGVTQTPRYLIKTRGQQVTLSCSPISGHRSVSWYQQTPGQGLQFLFEYFSETQRNKGNFPGRFSGRQFSNSRSEMNVSTLELGDSALYLCASSLQGTNEKLFFGSGTQLSVL.

This clone has a single count. The genes are TRBV7-6 and TRBJ1-1; 9 nucleotides line up with TRBD1. The germline V gene encodes CDR1 SGHVS and CDR2 FNYEAQ. V shed 5 bases and J 5 bases; nucleotides not matched to a gene: 9. The CDR3 runs 15 residues. CDR3 DNA sequence: TGTGCCAGCAGCCTAACACAGGGGGCGAGGACTGAAGCTTTCTTT. Encoded protein: CASSLTQGARTEAFF.

The chain is built from TRBV11-3 and TRBJ2-7; the D gene is possibly TRBD1 (6 bases). Trimming took off 5 bases at V and 2 bases at J, with 16 bases between the two ends. There are 15 residues in the CDR3. Germline loops: CDR1 SGHNT, CDR2 YENEEA. Here the CDR3 DNA reads TGTGCCAGCAGCATCGAACAACAGGGTCCCTACGAGCAGTACTTC. As protein: CASSIEQQGPYEQYF.

This chain uses TRBV11-3 with TRBJ2-1; TRBD2 might be the D (6 bases). The CDR3 loop spans 16 amino acids. CDR1 and CDR2 (germline): SGHNT, YENEEA. V was pared by 5 bases and J by 0 bases, with 14 bases between. The CDR3 reads CASSPGDGRSYNEQFF. CDR3 coding DNA: TGTGCCAGCAGCCCGGGGGACGGTCGCTCCTACAATGAGCAGTTCTTC. Variable domain in full (rest from reference TRBV11-3 and TRBJ2-1): EAGVVQSPRYKIIEKKQPVAFWCNPISGHNTLYWYLQNLGQGPELLIRYENEEAVDDSQLPKDRFSAERLKGVDSTLKIQPAELGDSAVYLCASSPGDGRSYNEQFFGPGTRLTVL.

This clone was seen once. The rearrangement uses TRBV18 and TRBJ1-1; 7 nucleotides match TRBD1. Germline values: CDR1 KGHSH, CDR2 LQKENI. There are 13 residues in the CDR3. With 3 bases clipped from V and 5 bases from J, the junction kept 3 bases outside the gene matches. The CDR3 spells CASSPKDRTEAFF. DNA for the CDR3: TGTGCCAGCTCACCCAAGGACAGGACTGAAGCTTTCTTT.

The J gene is TRBJ1-5, the V gene TRBV2; D remains ambiguous. Germline V lookup: CDR1 SNHLY, CDR2 FYNNEI. V lost 6 bases and J lost 4, with 13 bases in between. The CDR3 sequence is 14 residues long. DNA of the CDR3: TGTGCCAGCAGAGTAAATGGCGGTAATCAGCCCCAGCATTTT. Encoded protein: CASRVNGGNQPQHF.